These T cell receptor beta chains were read from a single sample in a study of blood T cell repertoires in COVID-19. Clones were read by immunoSEQ multiplex PCR, and TCRdb kept only the in-frame ones, dropping some. The sample lists about 140,000 clones; around 87% were seen once. Material: peripheral blood. The origin of the receptors is a man aged 50-60 years with active COVID-19. The CDR3 runs from the conserved cysteine through the conserved F or W. Each record gives: CDR3 DNA, CDR3 protein, D gene, J gene, V gene, clone size. D genes are given only for firm matches. Size is stated for part of the rows, as once, few or many counts, or as a class when the clone is expanded.

cdr3_nt: TGTGCCAGCAGCCACCGGACTAACCAAGAGACCCAGTACTTC; cdr3_aa: CASSHRTNQETQYF; d_call: .; j_call: TRBJ2-5; v_call: TRBV3-1/TRBV3-2; clone_size: .
cdr3_nt: TGCGCCAGCAGCCAAGCACTGCAGGGCTTCGGATATACGCAGTATTTT; cdr3_aa: CASSQALQGFGYTQYF; d_call: .; j_call: TRBJ2-3; v_call: TRBV4-1; clone_size: .
cdr3_nt: TGTGCCAGCAGTACAAATACAGGGCCCACTGAAGCTTTCTTT; cdr3_aa: CASSTNTGPTEAFF; d_call: .; j_call: TRBJ1-1; v_call: TRBV6-5; clone_size: .
cdr3_nt: TGTGCCAGCAGCTTAGGAGGGACTAGCGGGGGTAGGGCAGATACGCAGTATTTT; cdr3_aa: CASSLGGTSGGRADTQYF; d_call: TRBD2; j_call: TRBJ2-3; v_call: TRBV11-2; clone_size: .
cdr3_nt: TGTGCCAGCAGCAACGACAGGGCACGAGGGGAAACCGGGGAGCTGTTTTTT; cdr3_aa: CASSNDRARGETGELFF; d_call: .; j_call: TRBJ2-2; v_call: TRBV21-1; clone_size: .
cdr3_nt: TGTGCCTGGAGCCTAGACAGGATTGGGTACTTC; cdr3_aa: CAWSLDRIGYF; d_call: .; j_call: TRBJ2-7; v_call: TRBV30; clone_size: .
cdr3_nt: TGTGCCACGCGACAGGGGGGCTACGAGCAGTACTTC; cdr3_aa: CATRQGGYEQYF; d_call: TRBD1; j_call: TRBJ2-7; v_call: TRBV10-3; clone_size: .
cdr3_nt: TGCGCCAGCAGCCCCGGCGCGGGGGGTTCCTACGAGCAGTACTTC; cdr3_aa: CASSPGAGGSYEQYF; d_call: TRBD2; j_call: TRBJ2-7; v_call: TRBV4-3; clone_size: once
cdr3_nt: TGCGCCAGCAGCTTGGGGCGGATCCAAGAGACCCAGTACTTC; cdr3_aa: CASSLGRIQETQYF; d_call: .; j_call: TRBJ2-5; v_call: TRBV5-1; clone_size: .
cdr3_nt: TGTGCCAGCAGCCCACCCCCTGGACAGGGACGCTATGGCTACACCTTC; cdr3_aa: CASSPPPGQGRYGYTF; d_call: TRBD1; j_call: TRBJ1-2; v_call: TRBV5-6; clone_size: .
cdr3_nt: TGTGCCAGCAGCTTAGCCGGGAATACCGGGGAGCTGTTTTTT; cdr3_aa: CASSLAGNTGELFF; d_call: .; j_call: TRBJ2-2; v_call: TRBV7-6; clone_size: .